These 16 T cell receptor beta chains share one sample of origin, sequenced in a study of radiation and T cells in renal cell carcinoma. Time point described: blood 4 weeks post-SBRT, at nephrectomy. Treatment given: 15 Gy SBRT to primary tumor, nephrectomy 4 weeks later. The repertoire was sequenced with immunoSEQ multiplex PCR; TCRdb's copy has only in-frame clones and lacks some. The sample carries 120,000 to 150,000 clones, 65% to 90% recorded once. The sample consisted of blood, taken from a patient whose treatment included radiotherapy and nephrectomy. These receptors originate from a woman aged 45 to 65 with renal cell carcinoma.

V and J are TRBV6-5 and TRBJ1-3; maybe TRBD1 (6 bases). The CDR3 extends over 16 amino acids. Between the trimmed V and J ends, which lost 0 bases and 4 bases, there was a span of 13 bases. Germline V gene sequence: CDR1 MNHEY, CDR2 SVGAGI. The CDR3 protein is CASSYSGARPGNTIYF. The CDR3 nucleotides are TGTGCCAGCAGTTACTCGGGGGCGAGGCCGGGAAACACCATATATTTT.

The V and J genes are TRBV7-2 and TRBJ2-3; no definite D call. Germline CDR1 reads SGHTA; CDR2 reads FQGNSA. Trimming shortened V by 0 bases and J by 0 bases, and 7 bases separated the two germline ends. CDR3 size: 15 residues. The CDR3 coding sequence is TGTGCCAGCAGCTTAGCGCTCGTTAGCACAGATACGCAGTATTTT. The encoded protein is CASSLALVSTDTQYF.

The V and J genes are TRBV6-5 and TRBJ1-5; perhaps TRBD1 as D (5 bases). Trimming shortened V by 8 bases and J by 2 bases, and 13 bases separated the two germline ends. The CDR3 is made up of 14 amino acids. Per germline, CDR1 MNHEY and CDR2 SVGAGI. The CDR3 spells CASCKAGGNQPQHF. The CDR3 DNA is TGTGCCAGCTGTAAGGCGGGGGGCAATCAGCCCCAGCATTTT.

The chain couples TRBV18 to TRBJ1-2; D perhaps matches TRBD1 (6 bases). The ends were cut back, 2 bases at V and 8 bases at J, with 18 bases in the middle. Germline V CDR1 and CDR2: KGHSH, LQKENI. The CDR3 length is 15 residues. The CDR3: CASSPGGQPTGGYTF. The CDR3 DNA reads as TGTGCCAGCTCACCAGGGGGCCAACCGACGGGGGGCTACACCTTC.

The chain recombines TRBV5-1 with TRBJ1-5, with D possibly TRBD1 on 5 matching bases. The CDR3 is made up of 15 amino acids. V lost 3 bases and J lost 4, with 14 bases in between. Germline lookup yields CDR1 SGHRS and CDR2 YFSETQ. CDR3 sequence reads: CASSWLGDPNQPQHF. The CDR3 coding sequence is TGCGCCAGCAGCTGGTTGGGGGATCCAAATCAGCCCCAGCATTTT.

The CDR3 reads CASSVEGAFGYTF. The CDR3 DNA is TGTGCCAGCAGCGTAGAAGGGGCCTTTGGCTACACCTTC. The chain carries TRBV9 and TRBJ1-2; perhaps TRBD1 as D (5 bases). The V and J ends lost 0 bases and 7 bases respectively, with 10 bases between them. CDR1 is SGDLS and CDR2 is YYNGEE in the germline V gene. The CDR3 sequence is 13 residues long.

This clone appeared a few times. The V call is TRBV6-5, the J call TRBJ1-2, with D hard to call. V dropped 4 bases and J dropped 8 bases, with 8 bases sitting between them. Germline lookup yields CDR1 MNHEY and CDR2 SVGAGI. The CDR3 length is 11 residues. The CDR3 DNA reads TGTGCCAGCAGTTCTCTTGGAGGCTACACCTTC. This sequence encodes CASSSLGGYTF.

The chain employs TRBV5-4 and TRBJ2-7, with D perhaps matching TRBD2 (5 bases). Trimming pared 0 bases from V and 2 bases from J, leaving 9 bases between. The germline V gene encodes CDR1 SGHNT and CDR2 YYREEE (reference sequence). The CDR3 contains 14 residues. As DNA, the CDR3 is TGTGCCAGCAGCTTGGAACGGGGTGCCTACGAGCAGTACTTC. Translation gives CASSLERGAYEQYF.

The rearrangement uses TRBV7-2 and TRBJ2-7; possible D gene TRBD1, 6 bases. CDR3 length: 15 amino acids. The germline V and J ends were trimmed by 4 bases and 2 bases, with 15 bases remaining between them. The germline V gene encodes CDR1 SGHTA and CDR2 FQGNSA. CDR3 nucleotides: TGTGCCAGCAGCTCACAGGGTTACGGCACCTACGAGCAGTACTTC. It codes for CASSSQGYGTYEQYF. The variable domain in full, with the rest retrieved from reference TRBV7-2 and TRBJ2-7, is GAGVSQSPSNKVTEKGKDVELRCDPISGHTALYWYRQSLGQGLEFLIYFQGNSAPDKSGLPSDRFSAERTGGSVSTLTIQRTQQEDSAVYLCASSSQGYGTYEQYFGPGTRLTVT.

This clone has more than one count but fewer than ten. The chain employs TRBV30 and TRBJ1-5, with D perhaps TRBD1 (5 bases). V dropped 5 bases and J dropped 6 bases, with 11 bases sitting between them. The germline V gene has CDR1 GTSNPN and CDR2 SVGIG (reference sequence). The CDR3 is 12 residues long. The CDR3 DNA is TGTGCCTGGGGGGGACCTGGTCAGCCCCAGCATTTT. Residues: CAWGGPGQPQHF.

The chain uses TRBV9 and TRBJ1-3, with a tentative D call TRBD1 (5 bases). This CDR3 is 15 amino acids long. Germline V gene lookup returns CDR1 SGDLS and CDR2 YYNGEE. V was trimmed by 1 base and J by 5 bases, leaving 13 bases between them. The CDR3 reads CASSVSQRTRNTIYF. CDR3 coding DNA: TGTGCCAGCAGCGTATCTCAAAGGACACGAAACACCATATATTTT.

This sequence joins TRBV5-6 and TRBJ1-5; possible D gene TRBD1, 6 bases. Germline CDR1 is SGHDT and CDR2 is YYEEEE. The CDR3 spans 15 residues. V lost 5 bases to trimming and J lost 1 base, with 13 bases between them. The CDR3 DNA follows: TGTGCCAGCAGGTACTGGGGGGCCAGCAATCAGCCCCAGCATTTT. Its protein product is CASRYWGASNQPQHF.

The chain recombines TRBV5-4 with TRBJ1-1; possibly TRBD1 for D (5 bases). The V gene's germline CDR1 is SGHNT and CDR2 YYREEE (reference sequence). This CDR3 is built from 15 residues. Trimming cost V 2 bases and J 2 bases, with 13 bases left between them. CDR3 protein: CASSLAGWGNTEAFF. As DNA, the CDR3 is TGTGCCAGCAGCTTAGCGGGATGGGGCAACACTGAAGCTTTCTTT.

V gene TRBV7-9 combines with J gene TRBJ2-7; D call uncertain. The germline V gene encodes CDR1 SEHNR and CDR2 FQNEAQ (reference sequence). V was clipped by 5 bases and J by 5 bases, with 10 bases between them. The CDR3 spans 12 residues. The CDR3 reads CASSDGRDEQYF. In nucleotides, the CDR3 is TGTGCCAGCAGCGACGGTCGAGACGAGCAGTACTTC.

V usage is TRBV13 and J usage is TRBJ1-6, with D possibly being TRBD1 (6 bases). Trimming removed 3 bases from V and 5 bases from J, with 14 bases in between. The CDR3 covers 16 residues. Germline lookup yields CDR1 PRHDT and CDR2 FYEKMQ (reference sequence). CDR3 amino acids: CASSFRDTTDNSPLHF. CDR3 coding DNA: TGTGCCAGCAGCTTCCGGGACACTACAGATAATTCACCCCTCCACTTT.

The chain links TRBV7-2 to TRBJ1-2; D is unresolved. The V gene lost 0 bases and the J gene lost 5 bases, with 4 bases spanning the gap. Germline V lookup: CDR1 SGHTA, CDR2 FQGNSA. The CDR3 sequence is 12 residues long. The CDR3 protein is CASSLALYGYTF. The DNA for the CDR3 is TGTGCCAGCAGCTTAGCGCTTTATGGCTACACCTTC.